The next 18 T cell receptor beta chains were all read from a single sample in a study of blood T cell repertoires in COVID-19. Method: immunoSEQ multiplex PCR; TCRdb's copy keeps in-frame clones and lacks some. Here the sample spans 200,000 to 250,000 clones, 82% being singletons. The sequenced sample consisted of PBMCs or T cells enriched from blood (not recorded which). These receptors were collected from a woman aged 60-70 years who had recovered from COVID-19.

This chain joins TRBV19 and TRBJ2-3; a possible D gene is TRBD1 (9 bases). Trimming pared 3 bases from V and 4 bases from J, leaving 20 bases between. CDR1 LNHDA and CDR2 SQIVND come from the germline V gene (reference sequence). The CDR3 spans 17 residues. As DNA, the CDR3 is TGTGCCAGTAGTATGCGGGGGGACAGGGTCAAGTCAGATACGCAGTATTTT. Its protein product is CASSMRGDRVKSDTQYF.

The V call is TRBV4-3, the J call TRBJ1-2; the D gene is possibly TRBD1 (5 bases). V was pared by 1 base and J by 3 bases, with 6 bases between. The germline CDR1 and CDR2 sequences are LGHNA and YSLEER. The CDR3 totals 13 residues. CDR3 DNA sequence: TGCGCCAGCAGCCAAGGACAGTACTATGGCTACACCTTC. Amino acids: CASSQGQYYGYTF.

The V gene is TRBV2, the J gene TRBJ1-5; D gene unclear. The CDR3 is made up of 15 amino acids. The germline CDR1 and CDR2 sequences are SNHLY and FYNNEI. Trimming stripped 4 bases from V and 2 bases from J, with 12 bases between. CDR3 in DNA: TGTGCCAGCAGTGTCGAGGGTGTTGGCAATCAGCCCCAGCATTTT. Encoded protein: CASSVEGVGNQPQHF.

The chain employs TRBV4-1 and TRBJ2-3; 8 nucleotides line up with TRBD1. Trimming at V came to 6 bases and at J to 3 bases, leaving 8 bases not matched to a gene. The germline CDR1 and CDR2 sequences are MGHRA and YSYEKL. This CDR3 contains 15 residues. The CDR3: CASRFRGQETDTQYF. The CDR3 DNA is TGCGCCAGCAGATTTAGGGGACAGGAAACAGATACGCAGTATTTT.

The DNA of the CDR3 is TGTGCCAGCAGTGATGCGACAGGGGGTTTTCGCGAGCAGTACTTC. This codes for CASSDATGGFREQYF. The chain has TRBV25-1 and TRBJ2-7; 9 nucleotides line up with TRBD1. The ends lost 3 bases at V and 6 bases at J; junction bases unmatched: 9. Germline loops: CDR1 MGHDK, CDR2 SYGVNS. The CDR3 runs to 15 residues.

The V gene is TRBV27, the J gene TRBJ2-7; 8 bases agree with TRBD1. Germline CDR1 reads MNHEY; CDR2 reads SMNVEV (reference sequence). CDR3 length: 16 residues. V lost 7 bases to trimming and J lost 5 bases; unmatched junction nucleotides: 16. The chain's CDR3 is CASTPRVGQGAHEQYF. The CDR3 nucleotides are TGTGCCAGCACCCCGAGGGTTGGGCAGGGGGCCCACGAGCAGTACTTC.

The rearrangement joins TRBV6-5 to TRBJ1-5; D perhaps matches TRBD1 (6 bases). The V end lost 6 bases, the J end lost 1 base, and 13 bases lay between the germline ends. CDR3 length: 15 residues. Germline lookup yields CDR1 MNHEY and CDR2 SVGAGI. The CDR3: CASRTGTPSNQPQHF. The DNA for the CDR3 is TGTGCCAGCAGAACCGGGACACCCAGCAATCAGCCCCAGCATTTT.

The chain uses TRBV5-1 and TRBJ2-2; a possible D gene is TRBD1 (5 bases). The CDR3 runs to 15 residues. Deletions cut 2 bases from V and 2 bases from J, with 10 bases between. Germline V gene sequence: CDR1 SGHRS, CDR2 YFSETQ. The CDR3 bases are TGCGCCAGCAGCTTTGGGGCAGGAAACACCGGGGAGCTGTTTTTT. Amino acid sequence: CASSFGAGNTGELFF.

DNA for the CDR3: TGTGCCACGCAACAGGGTAGGGGTCAGCCCCAGCATTTT. This translates into CATQQGRGQPQHF. The V call is TRBV27, the J call TRBJ1-5; D is perhaps TRBD1 (6 bases). V was shortened by 10 bases and J by 6 bases, with 16 bases between the two germline ends. The CDR3 sequence is 13 residues long. The germline CDR1 and CDR2 sequences are MNHEY and SMNVEV (reference sequence).

V usage is TRBV18 and J usage is TRBJ1-2; tentatively, D is TRBD1 (6 bases). Trimming stripped 3 bases from V and 4 bases from J, with 18 bases between. Germline V gene sequence: CDR1 KGHSH, CDR2 LQKENI. The CDR3 runs 16 residues. The CDR3 region has the DNA TGTGCCAGCTCACCCGGACAGACCCCGGACATCTATGGCTACACCTTC. Protein sequence: CASSPGQTPDIYGYTF.

This clone has a single count. The chain employs TRBV5-1 and TRBJ1-1; 8 bases match TRBD1. V lost 2 bases, J lost 5 bases, and 5 bases stayed unmatched. CDR1 is SGHRS, CDR2 YFSETQ, per germline. The CDR3 runs 14 residues. The CDR3 DNA follows: TGCGCCAGCAGCTTACCGGGACAGGCTACTGAAGCTTTCTTT. Translated: CASSLPGQATEAFF.

This clone has just one count. The chain joins TRBV5-1 to TRBJ2-7; 15 positions agree with TRBD2. This CDR3 region has 17 residues. CDR1 is SGHRS and CDR2 is YFSETQ in the germline V gene. V lost 8 bases and J lost 3; bases outside the gene matches: 12. CDR3 nucleotide sequence: TGCGCCAGTAGACCGGGACTAGCGGGAGGTCTCCTCTACGAGCAGTACTTC. Protein sequence: CASRPGLAGGLLYEQYF.

This chain uses TRBV5-4 with TRBJ2-1; 9 bases map to TRBD2. The germline gives CDR1 SGHNT, CDR2 YYREEE (reference sequence). J gave up 4 bases and V 4 bases, and 9 bases lay outside the gene matches. There are 16 residues in the CDR3. The CDR3 protein is CASSHNAGGPYNEQFF. CDR3 nucleotide sequence: TGTGCCAGCAGCCACAACGCGGGGGGGCCGTACAATGAGCAGTTCTTC.

The chain couples TRBV7-9 to TRBJ2-1, with 11 bases identical to TRBD2. This CDR3 is built from 15 residues. The V and J ends lost 1 base and 7 bases, in that order; junction bases with no gene match: 3. Germline V lookup: CDR1 SEHNR, CDR2 FQNEAQ (reference sequence). In DNA, the CDR3 is TGTGCCAGCAGCTTAGGTAGCGGGGGGGCAAATGAGCAGTTCTTC. Amino acid sequence: CASSLGSGGANEQFF.

Points on this clone: This specimen includes other DNA sequences encoding the same CDR3. The J gene is TRBJ2-5, the V gene TRBV7-2; possible D gene TRBD2, 6 bases. The CDR3 runs 14 residues. Germline assignment: CDR1 SGHTA and CDR2 FQGNSA. V dropped 1 base and J dropped 5 bases, with 11 bases sitting between them. The CDR3 reads CASSLGAGGETQYF. The CDR3 DNA reads as TGTGCCAGCAGCTTAGGGGCTGGAGGGGAGACCCAGTACTTC.

The V gene is TRBV2, the J gene TRBJ1-6; no definite D call. Trimming shortened V by 0 bases and J by 5 bases, and 11 bases separated the two germline ends. Germline V gives CDR1 SNHLY, CDR2 FYNNEI. CDR3 size: 16 residues. This CDR3 is CASSEALRVNNSPLHF. The CDR3, as DNA: TGTGCCAGCAGTGAAGCGCTTCGGGTGAATAATTCACCCCTCCACTTT. The entire variable domain, with the rest obtained from reference TRBV2 and TRBJ1-6, is as follows: EPEVTQTPSHQVTQMGQEVILRCVPISNHLYFYWYRQILGQKVEFLVSFYNNEISEKSEIFDDQFSVERPDGSNFTLKIRSTKLEDSAMYFCASSEALRVNNSPLHFGNGTRLTVT.

In this sample, this clone turned up a few times. Other DNA sequences in the sample encode the same CDR3. This chain uses TRBV3-1 (or the pseudogene TRBV3-2) with TRBJ1-1; D possibly corresponds to TRBD1 (6 bases). Germline assignment: CDR1 LGHDT and CDR2 YNNKEL (reference sequence). This CDR3 is 13 amino acids long. V lost 1 base, J lost 4 bases, and 7 bases lay in between. CDR3 in amino acids: CASSQGRGTEAFF. The DNA for the CDR3 is TGTGCCAGCAGCCAAGGCAGGGGCACTGAAGCTTTCTTT.

The CDR3: CASSPRGGAYNEQFF. CDR3 nucleotide sequence: TGTGCCAGCAGCCCCCGGGGGGGGGCCTACAATGAGCAGTTCTTC. This sequence joins TRBV11-3 and TRBJ2-1; 8 bases are a match to TRBD2. Germline lookup yields CDR1 SGHNT and CDR2 YENEEA. CDR3 length: 15 residues. V shed 5 bases, J shed 2 bases, and the junction held 5 bases outside the gene matches. The variable domain in full, completed from reference TRBV11-3 and TRBJ2-1, reads EAGVVQSPRYKIIEKKQPVAFWCNPISGHNTLYWYLQNLGQGPELLIRYENEEAVDDSQLPKDRFSAERLKGVDSTLKIQPAELGDSAVYLCASSPRGGAYNEQFFGPGTRLTVL.